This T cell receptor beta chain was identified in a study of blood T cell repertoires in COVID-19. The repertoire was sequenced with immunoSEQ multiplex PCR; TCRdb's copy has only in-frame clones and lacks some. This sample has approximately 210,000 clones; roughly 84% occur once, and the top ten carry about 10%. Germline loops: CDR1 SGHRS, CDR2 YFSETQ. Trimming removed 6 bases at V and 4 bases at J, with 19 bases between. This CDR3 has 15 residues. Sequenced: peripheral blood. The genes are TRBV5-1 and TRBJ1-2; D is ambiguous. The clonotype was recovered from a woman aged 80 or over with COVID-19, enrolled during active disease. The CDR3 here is CASTTSTGVIYGYTF. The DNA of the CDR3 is TGCGCCAGCACCACCTCGACGGGAGTTATCTATGGCTACACCTTC.